This is a list of T cell receptor beta chains from one sample in a study of blood T cells in healthy people across ages. TCRdb independently ran MiXCR on the 5' RACE reads; one entry per CDR3 protein. The sample records about 640,000 distinct CDR3 sequences, less than 35% being singletons. The sample comprised blood. These receptors were obtained from a woman at least 80 years old in good health. Both conserved end residues are part of each CDR3. D genes are given only for firm matches. Not every row has a clone size; where given, it reads once, few, many or a size class.

J: TRBJ1-2
V: TRBV4-2
size: .
D: TRBD1
DNA: TGTGCCAGCAGCCGCGACAGGGTGGAAAAGGGCTACACCTTC
CDR3: CASSRDRVEKGYTF

J: TRBJ2-5
V: TRBV11-2
size: many
D: .
DNA: TGTGCCAGCAGCTCCGGGACGTACCAAGAGACCCAGTACTTC
CDR3: CASSSGTYQETQYF

J: TRBJ2-7
V: TRBV7-9
size: many
D: .
DNA: TGTGCCAGCAGCCCCGGCATATCCTCCTACGACGAGCAGTACTTC
CDR3: CASSPGISSYDEQYF

J: TRBJ2-5
V: TRBV16
size: few
D: TRBD2
DNA: TGTGCCAGCAGCCTTCGGGCCAGCGGGGGGCCTGGCAATGAGCAGTACTTC
CDR3: CASSLRASGGPGNEQYF

J: TRBJ2-3
V: TRBV6-2/TRBV6-3
size: many
D: .
DNA: TGTGCCAGCAGAGTAGGGGCAGGGGTAACGACAGATACGCAGTATTTT
CDR3: CASRVGAGVTTDTQYF

J: TRBJ2-5
V: TRBV11-2
size: .
D: .
DNA: TGTGCCAGCAGCCGCCTCCGGCTTGGGGATGAGCAGTACTTC
CDR3: CASSRLRLGDEQYF

J: TRBJ2-5
V: TRBV7-2
size: many
D: TRBD2
DNA: TGTGCCAGCAGCTTAGTACCGGGACTAGCGGTGGGGACCCAGTACTTC
CDR3: CASSLVPGLAVGTQYF

J: TRBJ2-4
V: TRBV15
size: many
D: .
DNA: TGTGCCACCATCCCCCCGTGCCTTCAGTACTTC
CDR3: CATIPPCLQYF

J: TRBJ2-5
V: TRBV29-1
size: many
D: .
DNA: TGCAGCGTTGAAGGGCAGGGATACCAGTACTTC
CDR3: CSVEGQGYQYF

J: TRBJ1-5
V: TRBV20-1
size: .
D: TRBD1
DNA: TGCAGTGCTGGGGACAGTAGCAATCAGCCCCAGCATTTT
CDR3: CSAGDSSNQPQHF

J: TRBJ1-1
V: TRBV18
size: few
D: TRBD1
DNA: TGTGCCAGCTCACACAACGACAGGGGGCGGAACACTGAAGCTTTCTTT
CDR3: CASSHNDRGRNTEAFF

J: TRBJ1-6
V: TRBV5-6
size: few
D: .
DNA: TGTGCCAGCAGCTTGGGAGGGACGAGCTCCTATAATTCACCCCTCCACTTT
CDR3: CASSLGGTSSYNSPLHF

J: TRBJ2-5
V: TRBV5-1
size: many
D: TRBD1
DNA: TGCGCCAGCAGCCCGGGGGGACAGGGGCGCCAAGAGACCCAGTACTTC
CDR3: CASSPGGQGRQETQYF

J: TRBJ2-1
V: TRBV30
size: few
D: TRBD1
DNA: TGTGCGGCGGGGACAGGGGGCAATGAGCAGTTCTTC
CDR3: CAAGTGGNEQFF

J: TRBJ2-1
V: TRBV20-1
size: .
D: TRBD1
DNA: TGCAGTGGCGAGACAGGGGGCTATGAGCAGTTCTTC
CDR3: CSGETGGYEQFF

J: TRBJ2-5
V: TRBV7-2
size: many
D: .
DNA: TGTGCCAGCAGTATTGGGTATGAGACCCAGTACTTC
CDR3: CASSIGYETQYF

J: TRBJ2-7
V: TRBV7-9
size: .
D: TRBD1
DNA: TGTGCCAGCAGCTTAGCCGACAGGGCGGCCTACGAGCAGTACTTC
CDR3: CASSLADRAAYEQYF

J: TRBJ2-5
V: TRBV6-2/TRBV6-3
size: many
D: TRBD2
DNA: TGTGCCAGCAGCTATGGCCGGACTAGCGGCTACCAAGAGACCCAGTACTTC
CDR3: CASSYGRTSGYQETQYF

J: TRBJ2-7
V: TRBV3-1
size: many
D: TRBD1
DNA: TGTGCCAGCAGCCGTGGGGACAGGGTCTACGAGCAGTACTTC
CDR3: CASSRGDRVYEQYF

J: TRBJ2-6
V: TRBV15
size: many
D: TRBD1
DNA: TGTGCCACCAGCAGCCGGCGCGGGACAGGGATGGGACCCGTCCTGACTTTC
CDR3: CATSSRRGTGMGPVLTF